Shown below are 25 T cell receptor beta chains from a single sample sequenced in a study of shared clonotypes between healthy human individuals. Data came from immunoSEQ multiplex PCR; TCRdb stores just in-frame clones and leaves some out. Among under 2,500,000 clones, nearly 97% were seen once, and the ten largest hold around 0.13%. The sample was naive CD4+ T cells sorted from blood. Subset defined: CD45RA+ positively selected. The receptors shown here come from a man aged 18 to 29 in good health.

The chain links TRBV19 to TRBJ2-6; possibly TRBD1 or TRBD2 for D (5 bases each). V was trimmed by 7 bases and J by 0 bases, leaving 13 bases between them. Per germline, CDR1 LNHDA and CDR2 SQIVND (reference sequence). This CDR3 has 16 residues. CDR3 sequence: CASNEGPFSGANVLTF. DNA for the CDR3: TGTGCCAGTAACGAGGGACCCTTCTCTGGGGCCAACGTCCTGACTTTC.

V usage is TRBV7-9 and J usage is TRBJ2-4; TRBD1 matches 10 bases. The V and J ends lost 5 bases and 4 bases, in that order; junction bases with no gene match: 8. This CDR3 comprises 16 residues. The germline V gene encodes CDR1 SEHNR and CDR2 FQNEAQ (reference sequence). The CDR3 DNA reads as TGTGCCAGCAGCCCCCTGGGGGGACAGGGGAAAAACATTCAGTACTTC. Protein: CASSPLGGQGKNIQYF.

J is TRBJ2-6 and V is TRBV5-1; 8 bases agree with TRBD1. This CDR3 spans 16 amino acids. Germline CDR1 SGHRS, CDR2 YFSETQ. With 2 bases clipped from V and 3 bases from J, the junction kept 4 bases outside the gene matches. The CDR3: CASSFGQGGGANVLTF. The DNA for the CDR3 is TGCGCCAGCAGCTTCGGACAGGGTGGTGGGGCCAACGTCCTGACTTTC.

This chain connects TRBV7-8 to TRBJ1-5; tentative D call: TRBD1 (6 bases). Trimming shortened V by 5 bases and J by 4 bases, and 18 bases separated the two germline ends. Germline CDR1 SGHVS, CDR2 FQNEAQ. The CDR3 covers 16 residues. The CDR3 DNA reads TGTGCCAGCAGCCCCACAGGGTTTTTTGGTAATCAGCCCCAGCATTTT. Protein product: CASSPTGFFGNQPQHF.

The gene calls are TRBV7-2 and TRBJ2-3; 9 positions agree with TRBD2. This CDR3 is built from 16 residues. The V gene's germline CDR1 is SGHTA and CDR2 FQGNSA. Trimming cost V 4 bases and J 6 bases; bases outside gene matches: 11. In DNA, the CDR3 is TGTGCCAGCAGCTCCACCGGGGGCGGGAGGGTGGATACGCAGTATTTT. This gives the protein CASSSTGGGRVDTQYF.

The chain combines TRBV4-1 with TRBJ2-7; 9 nucleotides match TRBD2. CDR3 length equals 16 residues. Trimming cost V 1 base and J 2 bases; bases outside gene matches: 6. Germline lookup yields CDR1 MGHRA and CDR2 YSYEKL. CDR3 amino acids: CASSQVRAGGTYEQYF. The CDR3 DNA is TGCGCCAGCAGCCAAGTACGAGCGGGAGGAACCTACGAGCAGTACTTC.

The chain carries TRBV5-4 and TRBJ2-3; 7 positions agree with TRBD1. Germline trimming cut 4 bases from V and 2 bases from J; bases unmatched to any gene: 4. The CDR3 consists of 14 residues. The germline gives CDR1 SGHNT, CDR2 YYREEE (reference sequence). As DNA, the CDR3 is TGTGCCAGCAGCCCGGACAGGAACACAGATACGCAGTATTTT. Its protein product is CASSPDRNTDTQYF.

Regarding this clone: At the DNA level, this CDR3 is encoded by other sequences in the same sample as well. The chain employs TRBV6-1 and TRBJ1-6; D gene ambiguous. Germline V gene lookup returns CDR1 MNHNS and CDR2 SASEGT. V dropped 0 bases and J dropped 4 bases, with 7 bases sitting between them. The CDR3 covers 15 residues. DNA of the CDR3: TGTGCCAGCAGTGAAGCTGGCCAGTATAATTCACCCCTCCACTTT. Its protein is CASSEAGQYNSPLHF.

The genes are TRBV5-6 and TRBJ2-2, with a possible D match to TRBD1 (6 bases). Per germline, CDR1 SGHDT and CDR2 YYEEEE. Trimming removed 4 bases from V and 1 base from J, with 17 bases in between. The CDR3 is made up of 17 amino acids. The CDR3 DNA reads TGTGCCAGCAGCCTTGGTGGGACAAGCCGGAACACCGGGGAGCTGTTTTTT. Its translation: CASSLGGTSRNTGELFF.

The chain couples TRBV7-2 to TRBJ2-7, with TRBD2 matching over 7 bases. The CDR3 is 15 residues long. Unmatched junction bases numbered 7, after V lost 5 bases and J lost 0 bases. Germline V gene data show CDR1 as SGHTA and CDR2 as FQGNSA. In nucleotides, the CDR3 is TGTGCCAGCAGCCAAACCGGGACTAACTCCTACGAGCAGTACTTC. Protein: CASSQTGTNSYEQYF.

The J gene is TRBJ2-7, the V gene TRBV4-1; 13 nucleotides agree with TRBD2. Trimming cost V 4 bases and J 1 base; bases outside gene matches: 10. Germline CDR1 MGHRA, CDR2 YSYEKL. The length of the CDR3 is 18 residues. CDR3 DNA: TGCGCCAGCAGCCTCCGTCCGACTAGCGGGGGGACTTCCTACGAGCAGTACTTC. As protein: CASSLRPTSGGTSYEQYF.

This clone has only one observation. The rearrangement joins TRBV5-6 to TRBJ1-5, with 7 bases matching TRBD1. J lost 4 bases, V lost 0 bases, and 4 bases had no gene match. This CDR3 spans 15 amino acids. Germline-derived CDR1 and CDR2 are SGHDT and YYEEEE. CDR3 coding DNA: TGTGCCAGCAGCTTGGCGAGACAGGGTAATCAGCCCCAGCATTTT. Protein: CASSLARQGNQPQHF.

This clone appeared once. Other DNA sequences within the sample encode an identical CDR3. The rearrangement uses TRBV30 and TRBJ2-5; no clear D gene. CDR1 and CDR2 from the germline V gene are GTSNPN and SVGIG (reference sequence). V gave up 0 bases and J gave up 2 bases, with 7 bases separating them. This CDR3 has 13 amino acids. CDR3: CAWSVRPQETQYF. For the CDR3, the DNA is TGTGCCTGGAGTGTGAGGCCGCAAGAGACCCAGTACTTC.

The rearrangement joins TRBV6-6 to TRBJ2-7; D gene uncertain. The germline V gene has CDR1 MNHNY and CDR2 SVGAGI (reference sequence). The CDR3 covers 16 residues. V was clipped by 5 bases and J by 4 bases, with 21 bases between them. CDR3 bases: TGTGCCAGCAGTAAAGGAGAAGCAACATCCGCGTACGAGCAGTACTTC. Translating it yields CASSKGEATSAYEQYF.

The chain carries TRBV25-1 and TRBJ1-1; unclear D gene. Germline V gene sequence: CDR1 MGHDK, CDR2 SYGVNS. This CDR3 comprises 13 residues. V was trimmed by 7 bases and J by 2 bases, leaving 11 bases between them. CDR3 DNA: TGTGCCAGCACCAAAGGTTTAAACACTGAAGCTTTCTTT. Translated, it gives CASTKGLNTEAFF.

The V and J genes are TRBV25-1 and TRBJ2-2, with 10 bases identical to TRBD2. CDR3 length equals 14 residues. Germline CDR1 is MGHDK and CDR2 is SYGVNS. The CDR3 sequence: CAQTGTSDSGELFF. CDR3 coding DNA: TGTGCTCAGACCGGGACTAGCGATTCCGGGGAGCTGTTTTTT. Full variable domain (missing parts from reference TRBV25-1 and TRBJ2-2): EADIYQTPRYLVIGTGKKITLECSQTMGHDKMYWYQQDPGMELHLIHYSYGVNSTEKGDLSSESTVSRIRTEHFPLTLESARPSHTSQYLCAQTGTSDSGELFFGEGSRLTVL.

The chain carries TRBV7-2 and TRBJ2-3; possible D gene TRBD2, 6 bases. Germline V gene lookup returns CDR1 SGHTA and CDR2 FQGNSA. V lost 2 bases, J lost 4 bases, and 13 bases lay in between. The CDR3 extends over 15 amino acids. Here the CDR3 DNA reads TGTGCCAGCAGCTTACGGGGAGGAGGGCCAGATACGCAGTATTTT. This translates into CASSLRGGGPDTQYF.

The chain recombines TRBV11-2 with TRBJ1-1; 8 bases map to TRBD1. Unmatched junction bases numbered 4, after V lost 5 bases and J lost 5 bases. The length of the CDR3 is 13 residues. From germline, CDR1 is SGHAT and CDR2 FQNNGV. In nucleotides, the CDR3 is TGTGCCAGCAGCCCGCGGACAGGGACTGAAGCTTTCTTT. Encoded protein: CASSPRTGTEAFF.

The rearrangement links TRBV29-1 to TRBJ2-1; D assignment may be TRBD1 or TRBD2 (6 bases each). Germline loops: CDR1 SQVTM, CDR2 ANQGSEA. This CDR3 has 15 amino acids. The ends were cut back, 5 bases at V and 6 bases at J, with 20 bases in the middle. As DNA, the CDR3 is TGCAGCGTTTTCTCTCCGGGACTGGGGGCCAATGAGCAGTTCTTC. Translation: CSVFSPGLGANEQFF.

This clone is a singleton in its sample. J is TRBJ1-5 and V is TRBV6-6; 7 nucleotides match TRBD1. CDR1 is MNHNY and CDR2 is SVGAGI in the germline V gene (reference sequence). The ends lost 4 bases at V and 2 bases at J; junction bases unmatched: 8. CDR3 length: 16 residues. Here the CDR3 DNA reads TGTGCCAGCAGTTCCAGGGGGGGGAGGGGCAATCAGCCCCAGCATTTT. Its protein product is CASSSRGGRGNQPQHF.

The CDR3 DNA follows: TGTGCCAGCAGCTCCACCGGGGAGACTAATGAAAAACTGTTTTTT. This translates into CASSSTGETNEKLFF. The genes are TRBV7-9 and TRBJ1-4; no definite D call. Deletions cut 4 bases from V and 2 bases from J, with 11 bases between. Germline V gene sequence: CDR1 SEHNR, CDR2 FQNEAQ (reference sequence). CDR3 length equals 15 residues.

The chain employs TRBV19 and TRBJ2-3; a possible D gene is TRBD1 (6 bases). CDR3 length equals 16 residues. The germline CDR1 and CDR2 sequences are LNHDA and SQIVND (reference sequence). V shed 4 bases and J shed 0 bases, with 14 bases lying between them. The chain's CDR3 is CASSTIRGVSTDTQYF. CDR3 bases: TGTGCCAGTAGTACAATCAGGGGAGTAAGCACAGATACGCAGTATTTT.

The chain couples TRBV21-1 to TRBJ1-6; the table gives TRBD1 as D, unverified against the DNA. TRBV21-1 is a pseudogene locus. The CDR3 spans 16 residues. The CDR3 coding sequence is TGTGCCAGCAGCAAAAAAATGGCAGTCCGTAATTCACCCCTCCACTTT. Protein: CASSKKMAVRNSPLHF.

This chain uses TRBV4-1 with TRBJ1-2; D not resolved. The CDR3 totals 15 residues. V shed 3 bases and J shed 1 base, with 12 bases lying between them. Germline assignment: CDR1 MGHRA and CDR2 YSYEKL. The CDR3 nucleotides are TGCGCCAGCAGCCACCTTGTGGCGCTTAACTATGGCTACACCTTC. Encoded protein: CASSHLVALNYGYTF.

The chain employs TRBV27 and TRBJ1-5, with TRBD1 identical over 8 bases. Germline-derived CDR1 and CDR2 are MNHEY and SMNVEV (reference sequence). This CDR3 has 15 amino acids. V was pared by 4 bases and J by 4 bases, with 6 bases of the junction left unmatched. CDR3 coding DNA: TGTGCCAGCAGTTCGGGACAGGTCCTAAATCAGCCCCAGCATTTT. Translating gives CASSSGQVLNQPQHF.